The 3 T cell receptor beta chains given below trace back to one sample, sequenced in a study of T cell responses to AZD1222 COVID-19 vaccine. Libraries were prepared by immunoSEQ multiplex PCR; TCRdb keeps only in-frame clonotypes and omits some of them. The profile shows 100,000 to 150,000 clones, approximately 91% of them singletons. Source: peripheral blood, taken 28 days after the second AZD1222 dose. The receptors were sampled from an adult who received the AZD1222 COVID-19 vaccine.

The rearrangement uses TRBV6-2 or TRBV6-3 and TRBJ1-6; the D is unclear. CDR3 size: 19 residues. The germline CDR1 and CDR2 sequences are MNHEY and SVGEGT. With 0 bases removed from V and 0 bases from J, the gap between germline ends came to 15 bases. The CDR3 sequence is CASSYSGGILSSYNSPLHF. The CDR3 DNA reads as TGTGCCAGCAGTTACTCCGGAGGGATCCTAAGCTCCTATAATTCACCCCTCCACTTT.

The chain has TRBV5-1 and TRBJ2-1; D ambiguous. The length of the CDR3 is 13 residues. Trimming shortened V by 3 bases and J by 3 bases, and 7 bases separated the two germline ends. Germline loops: CDR1 SGHRS, CDR2 YFSETQ. CDR3 bases: TGCGCCAGCAGCTCGGACGGCTACAATGAGCAGTTCTTC. Its protein is CASSSDGYNEQFF.

The chain carries TRBV6-1 and TRBJ1-1, with D hard to call. This CDR3 comprises 12 residues. Germline assignment: CDR1 MNHNS and CDR2 SASEGT. V dropped 2 bases and J dropped 10 bases, with 11 bases sitting between them. CDR3: CASSENHPRAFF. The CDR3 DNA is TGTGCCAGCAGTGAAAACCACCCCCGAGCTTTCTTT.